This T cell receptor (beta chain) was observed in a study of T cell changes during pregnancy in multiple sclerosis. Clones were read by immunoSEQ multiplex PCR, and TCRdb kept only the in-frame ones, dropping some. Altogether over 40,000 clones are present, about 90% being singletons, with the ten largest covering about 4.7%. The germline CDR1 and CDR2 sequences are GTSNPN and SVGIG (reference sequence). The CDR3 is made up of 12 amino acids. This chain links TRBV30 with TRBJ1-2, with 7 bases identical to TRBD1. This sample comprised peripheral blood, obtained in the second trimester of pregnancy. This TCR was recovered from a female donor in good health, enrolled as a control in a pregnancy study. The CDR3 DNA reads TGTGCAAGGGGGCAGGGTGGCTATGGCTACACCTTC. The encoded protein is CARGQGGYGYTF.